Detailed here is one T cell receptor beta chain. Per the study methods: Counts of nucleated cells, estimated from reference gene primer amplification, were obtained. TCRdb keeps only in-frame clones here, not all; method: immunoSEQ multiplex PCR. That table supplies the V and J calls and clone size; D and trimming were determined from the DNA. The sample consists of 90,000 to 120,000 clones, approximately 69% of them appearing once. This specimen comes from a study of blood T cell repertoires in COVID-19. Overall study context: Material from acute and convalescent COVID-19 was sourced from the United States, Italy and Spain. Nucleic acid was either cDNA or gDNA, and it came from T cells, B-cell-depleted T cells, or PBMCs.

V was pared by 4 bases and J by 10 bases, with 17 bases between. The CDR3 is made up of 14 amino acids. Germline-derived CDR1 and CDR2 are LGHDT and YNNKEL (reference sequence). This receptor was obtained from a man older than 75 with acute or convalescent COVID-19. Specimen: peripheral blood. The genes are TRBV3-1 (or the pseudogene TRBV3-2) and TRBJ2-1, with D uncertain. CDR3 loop: CASSPQAPSREQFF. CDR3 nucleotide sequence: TGTGCCAGCAGCCCTCAAGCCCCCTCCCGGGAGCAGTTCTTC.